This T cell receptor (beta chain) was profiled in a study of blood T cell repertoires in COVID-19. The J segment lost 4 bases and the V segment lost 4 bases, leaving 12 bases of the junction unmatched. Germline CDR1 reads MNHEY; CDR2 reads SVGAGI. The CDR3 spans 16 residues. Participant reports of clinical history set cohort assignment. The repertoire was sequenced with immunoSEQ multiplex PCR; TCRdb's copy has only in-frame clones and lacks some. The repertoire consists of more than 250,000 clones, with around 90% occurring once and the leading ten covering about 1.5%. The sequencing sample was made of PBMCs or T cells enriched from blood (not recorded which). The gene calls are TRBV6-5 and TRBJ1-2; 7 bases align to TRBD1. This TCR came from a woman between 18 and 30 years old with acute COVID-19. The CDR3 loop is CASSFLTRGGSYGYTF. CDR3 nucleotides: TGTGCCAGCAGTTTCCTAACTCGAGGGGGCAGCTATGGCTACACCTTC.